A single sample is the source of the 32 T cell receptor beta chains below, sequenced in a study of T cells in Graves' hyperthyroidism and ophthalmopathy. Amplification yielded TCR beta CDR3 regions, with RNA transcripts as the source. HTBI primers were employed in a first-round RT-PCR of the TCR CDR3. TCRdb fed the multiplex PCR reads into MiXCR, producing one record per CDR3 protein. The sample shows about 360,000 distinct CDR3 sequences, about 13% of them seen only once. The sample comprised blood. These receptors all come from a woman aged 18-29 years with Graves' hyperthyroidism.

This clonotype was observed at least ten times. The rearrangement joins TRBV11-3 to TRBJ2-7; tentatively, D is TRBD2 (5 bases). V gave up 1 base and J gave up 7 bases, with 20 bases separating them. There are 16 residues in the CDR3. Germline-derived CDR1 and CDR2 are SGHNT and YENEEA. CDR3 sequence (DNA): TGTGCCAGCAGCTTAGGCCGCGTCTCGGAGGTTGCAGAGCAGTACTTC. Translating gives CASSLGRVSEVAEQYF.

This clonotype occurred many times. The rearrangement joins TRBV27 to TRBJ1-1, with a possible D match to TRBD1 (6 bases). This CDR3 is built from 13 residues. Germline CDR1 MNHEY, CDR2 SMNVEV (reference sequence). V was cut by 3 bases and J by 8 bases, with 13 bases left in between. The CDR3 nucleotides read TGTGCCAGCAGTTTCCGTCCGGGACACGAAGCTTTCTTT. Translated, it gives CASSFRPGHEAFF.

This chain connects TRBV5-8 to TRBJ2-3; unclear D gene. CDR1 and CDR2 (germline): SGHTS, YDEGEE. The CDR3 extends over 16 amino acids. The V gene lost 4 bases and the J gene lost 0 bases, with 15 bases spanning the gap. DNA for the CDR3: TGTGCCAGCAGCCCGATTGGGTTCTCTAGCACAGATACGCAGTATTTT. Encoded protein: CASSPIGFSSTDTQYF.

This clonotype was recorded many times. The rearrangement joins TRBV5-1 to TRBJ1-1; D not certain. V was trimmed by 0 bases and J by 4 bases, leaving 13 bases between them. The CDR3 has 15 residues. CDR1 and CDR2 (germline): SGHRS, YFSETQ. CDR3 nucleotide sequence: TGCGCCAGCAGCTTGGAAGGGAAGTGGAGCACTGAAGCTTTCTTT. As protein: CASSLEGKWSTEAFF.

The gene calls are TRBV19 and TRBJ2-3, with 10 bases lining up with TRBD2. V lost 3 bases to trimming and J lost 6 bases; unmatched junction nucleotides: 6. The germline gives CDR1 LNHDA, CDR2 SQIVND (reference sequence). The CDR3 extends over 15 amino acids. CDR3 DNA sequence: TGTGCCAGTAGTATCGCGCTAGCGGGAGCCGATACGCAGTATTTT. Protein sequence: CASSIALAGADTQYF.

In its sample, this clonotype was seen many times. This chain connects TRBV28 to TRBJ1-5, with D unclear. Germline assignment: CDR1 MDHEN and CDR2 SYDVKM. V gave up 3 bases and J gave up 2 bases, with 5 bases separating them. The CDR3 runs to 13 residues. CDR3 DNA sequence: TGTGCCAGCAGTTTCGGACGCAATCAGCCCCAGCATTTT. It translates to CASSFGRNQPQHF.

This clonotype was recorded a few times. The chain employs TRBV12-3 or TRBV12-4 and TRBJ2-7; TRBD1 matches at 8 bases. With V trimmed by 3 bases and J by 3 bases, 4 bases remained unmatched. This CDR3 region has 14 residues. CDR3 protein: CASSFADRGYEQYF. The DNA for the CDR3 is TGTGCCAGCAGTTTCGCCGACAGGGGCTACGAGCAGTACTTC.

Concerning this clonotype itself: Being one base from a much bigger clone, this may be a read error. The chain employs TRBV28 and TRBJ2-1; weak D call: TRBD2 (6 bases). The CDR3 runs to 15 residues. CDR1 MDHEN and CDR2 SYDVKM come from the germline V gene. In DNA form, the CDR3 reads TGTGCCAGCAGTCCTGGGCTCAGTGGGGGGAATGGGCAGTTCTTC. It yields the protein CASSPGLSGGNGQFF. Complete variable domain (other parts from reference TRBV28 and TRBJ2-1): DVKVTQSSRYLVKRTGEKVFLECVQDMDHENMFWYRQDPGLGLRLIYFSYDVKMKEKGDIPEGYSVSREKKERFSLILESASTNQTSMYLCASSPGLSGGNGQFFGPGTRLTVL.

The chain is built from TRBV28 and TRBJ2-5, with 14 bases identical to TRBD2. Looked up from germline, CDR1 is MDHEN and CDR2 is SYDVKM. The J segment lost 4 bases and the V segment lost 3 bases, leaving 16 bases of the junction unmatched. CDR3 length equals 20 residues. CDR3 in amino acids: CASSFHGATSGGAGRETQYF. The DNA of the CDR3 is TGTGCCAGCAGTTTCCACGGGGCGACTAGCGGGGGGGCCGGGAGAGAGACCCAGTACTTC.

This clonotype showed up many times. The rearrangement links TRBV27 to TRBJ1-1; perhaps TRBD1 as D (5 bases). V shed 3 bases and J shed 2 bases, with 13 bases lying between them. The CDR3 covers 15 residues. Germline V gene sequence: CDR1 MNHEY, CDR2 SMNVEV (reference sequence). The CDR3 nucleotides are TGTGCCAGCAGTTTGAGGGGAACCAGTAACACTGAAGCTTTCTTT. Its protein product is CASSLRGTSNTEAFF.

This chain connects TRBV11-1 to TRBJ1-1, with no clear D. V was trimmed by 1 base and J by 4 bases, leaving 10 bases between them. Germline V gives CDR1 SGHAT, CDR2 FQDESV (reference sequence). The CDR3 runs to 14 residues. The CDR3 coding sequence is TGTGCCAGCAGCTTAGACGGAACGGGCACTGAAGCTTTCTTT. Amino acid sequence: CASSLDGTGTEAFF.

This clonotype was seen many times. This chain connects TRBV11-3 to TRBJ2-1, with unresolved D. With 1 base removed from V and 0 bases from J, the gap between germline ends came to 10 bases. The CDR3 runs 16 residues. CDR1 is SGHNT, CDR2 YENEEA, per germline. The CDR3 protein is CASSLGTRSSYNEQFF. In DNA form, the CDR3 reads TGTGCCAGCAGCTTAGGAACCCGGAGCTCCTACAATGAGCAGTTCTTC.

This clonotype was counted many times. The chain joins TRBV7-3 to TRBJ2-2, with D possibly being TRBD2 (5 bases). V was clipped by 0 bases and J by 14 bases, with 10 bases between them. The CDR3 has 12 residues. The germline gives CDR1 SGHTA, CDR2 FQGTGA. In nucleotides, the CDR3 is TGTGCCAGCAGCTTAACAGGCTCTAGCCTGTTTTTT. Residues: CASSLTGSSLFF. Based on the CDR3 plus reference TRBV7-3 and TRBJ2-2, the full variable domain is GAGVSQTPSNKVTEKGKYVELRCDPISGHTALYWYRQSLGQGPEFLIYFQGTGAADDSGLPNDRFFAVRPEGSVSTLKIQRTERGDSAVYLCASSLTGSSLFFGEGSRLTVL.

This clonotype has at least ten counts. The CDR3 is CASRPRDRVIEQFF. The CDR3 nucleotides are TGTGCCAGCAGGCCCCGGGACAGGGTCATTGAGCAGTTCTTC. The V and J genes are TRBV28 and TRBJ2-1; 9 nucleotides line up with TRBD1. Unmatched junction bases numbered 9, after V lost 6 bases and J lost 9 bases. Per the germline V gene, CDR1 is MDHEN and CDR2 is SYDVKM. This CDR3 is built from 14 residues.

CDR3 DNA sequence: TGCGCCAGCAGTGATGAAGAAGGAAACACCATATATTTT. It encodes CASSDEEGNTIYF. The chain recombines TRBV10-1 with TRBJ1-3, with D unresolved. Germline lookup yields CDR1 WNHNN and CDR2 SYGVQD (reference sequence). The CDR3 has 13 amino acids. Trimming stripped 3 bases from V and 4 bases from J, with 7 bases between.

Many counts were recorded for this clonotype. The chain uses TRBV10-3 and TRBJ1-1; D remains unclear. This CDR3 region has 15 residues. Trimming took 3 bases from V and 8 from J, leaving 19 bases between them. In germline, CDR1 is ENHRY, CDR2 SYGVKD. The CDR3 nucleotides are TGTGCCATCAGTGAATCCCCGGGCGTAGGGTCCGAAGCTTTCTTT. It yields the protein CAISESPGVGSEAFF.

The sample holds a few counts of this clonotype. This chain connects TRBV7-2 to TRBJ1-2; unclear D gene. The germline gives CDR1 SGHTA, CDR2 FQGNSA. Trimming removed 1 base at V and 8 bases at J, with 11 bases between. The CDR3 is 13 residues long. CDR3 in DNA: TGTGCCAGCAGCTTAGGGGCAGGAGGGGGCTACACCTTC. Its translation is CASSLGAGGGYTF.

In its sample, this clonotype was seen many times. CDR3 loop: CASTRYGTGSEQYF. The CDR3 nucleotides are TGTGCCAGCACGCGATATGGGACAGGGAGCGAGCAGTACTTC. The chain has TRBV28 and TRBJ2-7; 9 nucleotides line up with TRBD1. CDR1 and CDR2 (germline): MDHEN, SYDVKM. The trim removed 7 bases at V and 6 bases at J, leaving 10 bases unmatched. CDR3 length equals 14 residues.

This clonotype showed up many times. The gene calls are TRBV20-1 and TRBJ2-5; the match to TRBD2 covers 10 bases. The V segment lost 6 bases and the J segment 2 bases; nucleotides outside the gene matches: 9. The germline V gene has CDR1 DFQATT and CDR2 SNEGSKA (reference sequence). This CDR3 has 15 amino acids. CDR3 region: CSAGVAGGTQETQYF. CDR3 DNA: TGCAGTGCAGGGGTAGCGGGGGGCACGCAAGAGACCCAGTACTTC.

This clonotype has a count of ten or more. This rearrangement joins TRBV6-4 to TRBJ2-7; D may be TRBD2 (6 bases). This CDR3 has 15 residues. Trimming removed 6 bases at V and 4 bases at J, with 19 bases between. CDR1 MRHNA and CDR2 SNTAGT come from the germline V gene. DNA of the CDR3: TGTGCCAGCAGGACAAGACTGCCGGGAGAGTACGAGCAGTACTTC. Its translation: CASRTRLPGEYEQYF.

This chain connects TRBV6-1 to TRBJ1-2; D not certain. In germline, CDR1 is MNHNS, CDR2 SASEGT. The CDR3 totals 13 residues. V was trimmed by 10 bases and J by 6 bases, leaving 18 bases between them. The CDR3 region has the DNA TGTGCCACCCGGGTAGTGGGCTTAGATGGCTACACCTTC. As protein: CATRVVGLDGYTF.

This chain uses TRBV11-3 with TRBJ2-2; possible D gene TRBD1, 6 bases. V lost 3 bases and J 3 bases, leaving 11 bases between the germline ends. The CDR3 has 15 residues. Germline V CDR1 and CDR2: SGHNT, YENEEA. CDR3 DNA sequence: TGTGCCAGCAGCTTTACGCGGACAGACACCGGGGAGCTGTTTTTT. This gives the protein CASSFTRTDTGELFF.

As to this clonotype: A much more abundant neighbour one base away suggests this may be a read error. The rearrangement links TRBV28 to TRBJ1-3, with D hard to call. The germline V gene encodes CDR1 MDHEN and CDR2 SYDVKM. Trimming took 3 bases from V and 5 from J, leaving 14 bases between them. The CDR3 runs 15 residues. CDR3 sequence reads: CASSFVLAARNTIYF. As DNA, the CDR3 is TGTGCCAGCAGTTTTGTGTTGGCAGCTAGAAACACCATATATTTT. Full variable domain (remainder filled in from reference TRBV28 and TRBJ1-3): DVKVTQSSRYLVKRTGEKVFLECVQDMDHENMFWYRQDPGLGLRLIYFSYDVKMKEKGDIPEGYSVSREKKERFSLILESASTNQTSMYLCASSFVLAARNTIYFGEGSWLTVV.

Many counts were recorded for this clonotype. Here the CDR3 DNA reads TGTGCCAGCAGAGACCGGGACAGTTACCGCTATGGCTACACCTTC. Amino acid sequence: CASRDRDSYRYGYTF. The rearrangement links TRBV27 to TRBJ1-2; 7 nucleotides match TRBD1. V gave up 6 bases and J gave up 4 bases; unmatched junction bases: 11. This CDR3 region has 15 residues. CDR1 and CDR2 from the germline V gene are MNHEY and SMNVEV (reference sequence).

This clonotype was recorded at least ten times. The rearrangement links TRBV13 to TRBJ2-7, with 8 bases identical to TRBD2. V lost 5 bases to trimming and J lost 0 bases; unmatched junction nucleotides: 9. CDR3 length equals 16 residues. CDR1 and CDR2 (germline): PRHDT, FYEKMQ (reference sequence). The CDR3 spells CASSPRGGRNSYEQYF. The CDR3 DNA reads TGTGCCAGCAGCCCGAGGGGCGGGAGGAACTCCTACGAGCAGTACTTC.

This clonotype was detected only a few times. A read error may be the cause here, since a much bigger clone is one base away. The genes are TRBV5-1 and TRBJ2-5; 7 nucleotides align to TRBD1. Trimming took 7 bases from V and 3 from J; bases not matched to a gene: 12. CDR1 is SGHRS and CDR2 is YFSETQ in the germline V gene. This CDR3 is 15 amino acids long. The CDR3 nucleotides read TGCGCCAGCGCTAGACAGGGAGAGGTTGAAGAGACCCAGTACTTC. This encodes CASARQGEVEETQYF.

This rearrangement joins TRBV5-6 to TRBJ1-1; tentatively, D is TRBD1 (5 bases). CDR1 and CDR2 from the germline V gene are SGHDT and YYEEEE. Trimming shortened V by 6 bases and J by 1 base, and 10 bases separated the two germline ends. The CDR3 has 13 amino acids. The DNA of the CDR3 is TGTGCCAGCAACTGGGGCCCGAACACTGAAGCTTTCTTT. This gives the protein CASNWGPNTEAFF.

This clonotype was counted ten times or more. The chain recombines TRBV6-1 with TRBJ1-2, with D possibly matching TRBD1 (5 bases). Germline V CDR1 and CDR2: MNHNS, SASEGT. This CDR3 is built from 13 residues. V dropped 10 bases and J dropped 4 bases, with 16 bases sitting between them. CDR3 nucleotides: TGTGCCATTACCCGAGGGGCAACCTATGGCTACACCTTC. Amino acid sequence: CAITRGATYGYTF.

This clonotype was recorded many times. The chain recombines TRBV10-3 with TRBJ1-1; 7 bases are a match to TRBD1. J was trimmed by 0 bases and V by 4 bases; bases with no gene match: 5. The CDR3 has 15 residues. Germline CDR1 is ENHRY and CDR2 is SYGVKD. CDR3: CAISGVTGMNTEAFF. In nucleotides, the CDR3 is TGTGCCATCAGTGGGGTGACAGGGATGAACACTGAAGCTTTCTTT.

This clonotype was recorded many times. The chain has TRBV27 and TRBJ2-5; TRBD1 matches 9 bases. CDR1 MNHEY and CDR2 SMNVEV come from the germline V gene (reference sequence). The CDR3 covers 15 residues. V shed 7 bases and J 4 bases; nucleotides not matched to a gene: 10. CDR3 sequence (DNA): TGTGCCAGCAAAGGGACAGGGCGGGACAGAGAGACCCAGTACTTC. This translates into CASKGTGRDRETQYF.

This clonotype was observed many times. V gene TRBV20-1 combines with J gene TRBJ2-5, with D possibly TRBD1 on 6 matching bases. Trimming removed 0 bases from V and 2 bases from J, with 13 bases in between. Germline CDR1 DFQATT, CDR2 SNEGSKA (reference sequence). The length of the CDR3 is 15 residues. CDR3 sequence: CSARDPSDRQETQYF. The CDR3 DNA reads TGCAGTGCTAGAGATCCCTCCGACAGGCAAGAGACCCAGTACTTC.

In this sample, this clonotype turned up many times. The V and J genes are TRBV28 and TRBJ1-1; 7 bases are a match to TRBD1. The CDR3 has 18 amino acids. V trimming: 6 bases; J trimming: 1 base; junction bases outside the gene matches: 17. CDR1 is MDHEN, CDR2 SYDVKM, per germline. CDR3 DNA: TGTGCCAGCAGCAACCGACAGGGTTCGAGCGGTTCGAACACTGAAGCTTTCTTT. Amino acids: CASSNRQGSSGSNTEAFF.